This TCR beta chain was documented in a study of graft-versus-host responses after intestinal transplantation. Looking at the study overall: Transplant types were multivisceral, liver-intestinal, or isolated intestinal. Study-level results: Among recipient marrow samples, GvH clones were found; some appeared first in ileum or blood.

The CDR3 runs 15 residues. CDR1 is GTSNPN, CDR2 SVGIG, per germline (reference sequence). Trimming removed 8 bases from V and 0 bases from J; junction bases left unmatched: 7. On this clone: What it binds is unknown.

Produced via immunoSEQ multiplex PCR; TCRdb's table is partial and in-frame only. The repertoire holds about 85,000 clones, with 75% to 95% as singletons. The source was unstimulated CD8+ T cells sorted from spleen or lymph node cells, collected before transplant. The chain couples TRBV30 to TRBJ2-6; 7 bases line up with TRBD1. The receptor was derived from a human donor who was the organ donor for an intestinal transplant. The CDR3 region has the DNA TGTGCCAGGGACAGCGACGACTCTGGGGCCAACGTCCTGACTTTC. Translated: CARDSDDSGANVLTF.